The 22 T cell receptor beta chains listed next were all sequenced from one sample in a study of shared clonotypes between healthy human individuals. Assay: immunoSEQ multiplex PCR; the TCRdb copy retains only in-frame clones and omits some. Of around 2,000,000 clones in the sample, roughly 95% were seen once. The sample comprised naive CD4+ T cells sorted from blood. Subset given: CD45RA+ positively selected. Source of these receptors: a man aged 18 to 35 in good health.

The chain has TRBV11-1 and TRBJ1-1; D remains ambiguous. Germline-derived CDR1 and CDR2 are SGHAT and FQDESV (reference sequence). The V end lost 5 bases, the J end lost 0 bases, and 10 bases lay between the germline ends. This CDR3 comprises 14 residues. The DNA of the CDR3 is TGTGCCAGCAGCCCCGAAAGGGTGAACACTGAAGCTTTCTTT. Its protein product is CASSPERVNTEAFF.

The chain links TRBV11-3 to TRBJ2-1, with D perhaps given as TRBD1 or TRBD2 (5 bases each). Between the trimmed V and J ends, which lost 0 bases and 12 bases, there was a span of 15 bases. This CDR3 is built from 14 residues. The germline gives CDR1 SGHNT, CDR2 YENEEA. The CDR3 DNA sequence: TGTGCCAGCAGCTTAGACCGGGGCAGCCAGGTGCAGTTCTTC. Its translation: CASSLDRGSQVQFF. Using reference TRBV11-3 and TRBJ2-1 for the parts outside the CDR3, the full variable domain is EAGVVQSPRYKIIEKKQPVAFWCNPISGHNTLYWYLQNLGQGPELLIRYENEEAVDDSQLPKDRFSAERLKGVDSTLKIQPAELGDSAVYLCASSLDRGSQVQFFGPGTRLTVL.

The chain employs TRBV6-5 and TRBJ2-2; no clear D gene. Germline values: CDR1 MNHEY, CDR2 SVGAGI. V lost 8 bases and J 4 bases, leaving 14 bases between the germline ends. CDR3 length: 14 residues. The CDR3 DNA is TGTGCCAGCTACCCTTTACCAGGCACCGGGGAGCTGTTTTTT. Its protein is CASYPLPGTGELFF.

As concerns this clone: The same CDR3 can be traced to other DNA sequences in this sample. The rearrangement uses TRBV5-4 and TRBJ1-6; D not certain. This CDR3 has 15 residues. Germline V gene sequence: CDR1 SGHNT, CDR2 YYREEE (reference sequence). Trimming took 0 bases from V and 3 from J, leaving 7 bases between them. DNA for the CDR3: TGTGCCAGCAGCTTGGGGCGAAACTATAATTCACCCCTCCACTTT. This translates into CASSLGRNYNSPLHF.

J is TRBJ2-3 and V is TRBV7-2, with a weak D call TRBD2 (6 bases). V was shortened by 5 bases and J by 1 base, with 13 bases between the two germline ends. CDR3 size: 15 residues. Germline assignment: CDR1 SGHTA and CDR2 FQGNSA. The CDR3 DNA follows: TGTGCCAGCAGCCAATCAGGCGGGGGCACAGATACGCAGTATTTT. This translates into CASSQSGGGTDTQYF.

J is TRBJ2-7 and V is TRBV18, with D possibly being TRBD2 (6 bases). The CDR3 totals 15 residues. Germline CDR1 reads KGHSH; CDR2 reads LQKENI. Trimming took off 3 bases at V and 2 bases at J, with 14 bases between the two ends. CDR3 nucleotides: TGTGCCAGCTCACCGTCGGGACTGGGGACCTACGAGCAGTACTTC. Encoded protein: CASSPSGLGTYEQYF.

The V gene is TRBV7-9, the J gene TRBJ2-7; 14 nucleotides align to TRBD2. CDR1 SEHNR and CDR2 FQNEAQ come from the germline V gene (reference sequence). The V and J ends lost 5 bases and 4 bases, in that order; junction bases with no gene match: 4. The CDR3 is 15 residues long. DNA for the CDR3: TGTGCCAGCAGCGAAGGGACTAGCGGGGGTTACGAGCAGTACTTC. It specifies CASSEGTSGGYEQYF.

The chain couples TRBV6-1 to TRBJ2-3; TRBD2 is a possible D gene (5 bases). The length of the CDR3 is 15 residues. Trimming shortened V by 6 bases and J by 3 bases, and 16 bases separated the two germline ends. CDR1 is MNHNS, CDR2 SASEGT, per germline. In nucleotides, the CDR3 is TGTGCCAGCAGCCCCGCGAGGGTTGGGACAGATACGCAGTATTTT. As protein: CASSPARVGTDTQYF.

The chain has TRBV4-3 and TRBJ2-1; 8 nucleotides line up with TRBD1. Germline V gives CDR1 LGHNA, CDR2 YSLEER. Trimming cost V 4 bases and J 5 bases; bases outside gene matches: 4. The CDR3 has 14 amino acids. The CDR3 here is CASSLGTGHNEQFF. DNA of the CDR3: TGCGCCAGCAGCCTTGGGACAGGACACAATGAGCAGTTCTTC.

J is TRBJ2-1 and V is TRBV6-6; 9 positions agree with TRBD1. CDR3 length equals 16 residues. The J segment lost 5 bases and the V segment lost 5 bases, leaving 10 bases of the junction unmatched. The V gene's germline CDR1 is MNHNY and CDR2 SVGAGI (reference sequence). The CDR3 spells CASSVSGQGKDNEQFF. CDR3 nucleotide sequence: TGTGCCAGCAGTGTATCGGGACAGGGAAAGGACAATGAGCAGTTCTTC.

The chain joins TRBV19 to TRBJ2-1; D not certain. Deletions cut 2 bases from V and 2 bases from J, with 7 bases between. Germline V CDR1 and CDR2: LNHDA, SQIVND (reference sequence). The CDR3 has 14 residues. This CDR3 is CASSITQAYNEQFF. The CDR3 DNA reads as TGTGCCAGTAGTATAACTCAGGCCTACAATGAGCAGTTCTTC.

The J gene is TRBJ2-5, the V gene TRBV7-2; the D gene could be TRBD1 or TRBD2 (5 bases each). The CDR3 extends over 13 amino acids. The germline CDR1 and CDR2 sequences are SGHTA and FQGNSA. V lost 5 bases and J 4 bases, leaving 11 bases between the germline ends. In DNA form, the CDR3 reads TGTGCCAGCAGCAAGGGACGGGGAGAGACCCAGTACTTC. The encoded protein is CASSKGRGETQYF.

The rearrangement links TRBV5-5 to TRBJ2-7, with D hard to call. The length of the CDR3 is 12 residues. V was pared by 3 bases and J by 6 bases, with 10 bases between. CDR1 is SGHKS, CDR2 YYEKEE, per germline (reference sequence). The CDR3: CASSSGGSEQYF. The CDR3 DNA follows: TGTGCCAGCAGCTCGGGCGGTTCCGAGCAGTACTTC.

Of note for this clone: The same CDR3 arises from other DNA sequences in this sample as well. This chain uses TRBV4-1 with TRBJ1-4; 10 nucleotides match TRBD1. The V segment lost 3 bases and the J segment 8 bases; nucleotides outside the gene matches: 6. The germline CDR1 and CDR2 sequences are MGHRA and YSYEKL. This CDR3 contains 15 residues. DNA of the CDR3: TGCGCCAGCAGCCAGGGGGACAGGGGTAGCGAAAAACTGTTTTTT. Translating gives CASSQGDRGSEKLFF.

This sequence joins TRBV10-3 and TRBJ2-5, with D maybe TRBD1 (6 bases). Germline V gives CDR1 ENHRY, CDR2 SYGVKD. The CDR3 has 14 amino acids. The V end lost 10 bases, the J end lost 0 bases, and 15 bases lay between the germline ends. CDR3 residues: CATRRQGNQETQYF. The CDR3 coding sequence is TGTGCCACCCGGAGGCAGGGGAACCAAGAGACCCAGTACTTC.

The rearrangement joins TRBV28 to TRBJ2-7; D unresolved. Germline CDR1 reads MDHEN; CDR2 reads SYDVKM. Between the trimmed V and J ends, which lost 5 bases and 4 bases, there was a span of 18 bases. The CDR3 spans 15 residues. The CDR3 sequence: CASSPRTYGSYEQYF. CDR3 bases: TGTGCCAGCAGTCCTAGGACGTATGGGTCGTACGAGCAGTACTTC.

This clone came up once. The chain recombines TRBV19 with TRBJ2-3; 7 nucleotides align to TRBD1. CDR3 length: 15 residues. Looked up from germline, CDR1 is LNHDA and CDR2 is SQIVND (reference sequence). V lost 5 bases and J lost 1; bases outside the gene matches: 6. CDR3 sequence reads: CASSPGGQGTDTQYF. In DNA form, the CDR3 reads TGTGCCAGTAGTCCAGGGGGTCAGGGCACAGATACGCAGTATTTT.

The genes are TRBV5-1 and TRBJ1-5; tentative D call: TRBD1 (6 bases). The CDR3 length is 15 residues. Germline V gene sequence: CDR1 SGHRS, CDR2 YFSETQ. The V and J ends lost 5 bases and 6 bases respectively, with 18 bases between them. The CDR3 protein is CASRPQRGAFQPQHF. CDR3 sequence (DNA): TGCGCCAGCAGGCCTCAAAGGGGGGCTTTTCAGCCCCAGCATTTT.

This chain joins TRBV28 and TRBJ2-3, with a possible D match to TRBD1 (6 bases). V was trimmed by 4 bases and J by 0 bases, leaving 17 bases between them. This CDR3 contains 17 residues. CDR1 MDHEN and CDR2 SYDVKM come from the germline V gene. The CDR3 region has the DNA TGTGCCAGCAGTTCTGGGGGCCAAGTAACTAGCACAGATACGCAGTATTTT. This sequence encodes CASSSGGQVTSTDTQYF.

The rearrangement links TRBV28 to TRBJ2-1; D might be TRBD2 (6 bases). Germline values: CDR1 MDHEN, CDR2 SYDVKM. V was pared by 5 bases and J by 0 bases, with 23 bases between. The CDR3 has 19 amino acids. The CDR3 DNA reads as TGTGCCAGCAGTCCCTACAGTACTAGCCCCTCAAGCTCCTACAATGAGCAGTTCTTC. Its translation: CASSPYSTSPSSSYNEQFF. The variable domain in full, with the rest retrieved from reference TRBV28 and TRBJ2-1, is DVKVTQSSRYLVKRTGEKVFLECVQDMDHENMFWYRQDPGLGLRLIYFSYDVKMKEKGDIPEGYSVSREKKERFSLILESASTNQTSMYLCASSPYSTSPSSSYNEQFFGPGTRLTVL.

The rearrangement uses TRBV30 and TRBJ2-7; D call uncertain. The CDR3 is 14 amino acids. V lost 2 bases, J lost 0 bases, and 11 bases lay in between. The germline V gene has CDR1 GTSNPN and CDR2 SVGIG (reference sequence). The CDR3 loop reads CAWSIRYFSYEQYF. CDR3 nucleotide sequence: TGTGCCTGGAGTATCCGATATTTCTCCTACGAGCAGTACTTC.

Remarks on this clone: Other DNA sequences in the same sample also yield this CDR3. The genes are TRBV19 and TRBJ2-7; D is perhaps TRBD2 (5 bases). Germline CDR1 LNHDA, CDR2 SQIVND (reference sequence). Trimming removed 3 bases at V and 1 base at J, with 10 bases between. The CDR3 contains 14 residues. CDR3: CASSIVGGSYEQYF. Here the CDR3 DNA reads TGTGCCAGTAGTATCGTGGGCGGGTCCTACGAGCAGTACTTC. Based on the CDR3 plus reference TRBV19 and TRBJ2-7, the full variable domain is DGGITQSPKYLFRKEGQNVTLSCEQNLNHDAMYWYRQDPGQGLRLIYYSQIVNDFQKGDIAEGYSVSREKKESFPLTVTSAQKNPTAFYLCASSIVGGSYEQYFGPGTRLTVT.